The 23 T cell receptor beta chains listed next were all sequenced from one sample in a study of T cell responses to AZD1222 COVID-19 vaccine. The repertoire was sequenced with immunoSEQ multiplex PCR; TCRdb's copy has only in-frame clones and lacks some. Of 85,000 to 130,000 clones listed, roughly nine tenths are singletons. The source was peripheral blood, collected on day 0 of AZD1222 vaccination. The receptors were sampled from an adult in good health.

The chain uses TRBV9 and TRBJ1-1; D is possibly TRBD1 (5 bases). Per the germline V gene, CDR1 is SGDLS and CDR2 is YYNGEE. V gave up 2 bases and J gave up 7 bases, with 9 bases separating them. The CDR3 is 12 amino acids. CDR3: CASSVDTGEAFF. CDR3 DNA sequence: TGTGCCAGCAGCGTGGATACAGGTGAAGCTTTCTTT.

The gene calls are TRBV10-2 and TRBJ1-6; D remains ambiguous. The germline gives CDR1 WSHSY, CDR2 SAAADI. CDR3 length: 17 amino acids. Trimming removed 4 bases at V and 9 bases at J, with 22 bases between. The CDR3 region is CASSGNPAGSVGSPLHF. The CDR3 DNA reads TGCGCCAGCAGTGGCAACCCGGCCGGTTCCGTGGGTTCACCCCTCCACTTT.

The chain is built from TRBV5-1 and TRBJ2-2, with no clear D. Germline CDR1 SGHRS, CDR2 YFSETQ. The CDR3 is made up of 12 amino acids. Trimming left V 3 bases short and J 7 bases short, with 7 bases between. CDR3 in DNA: TGCGCCAGCAGCTATGAGTTCGGGGAGCTGTTTTTT. It is translated as CASSYEFGELFF.

The CDR3 DNA is TGTGCCAGCAGTGAAAATCCAGGCACAGATACGCAGTATTTT. Amino acid sequence: CASSENPGTDTQYF. The chain carries TRBV6-1 and TRBJ2-3; D is unclear. Trimming left V 2 bases short and J 1 base short, with 7 bases between. Germline V CDR1 and CDR2: MNHNS, SASEGT. The CDR3 covers 14 residues.

V usage is TRBV5-1 and J usage is TRBJ2-1; perhaps TRBD1 as D (6 bases). Germline CDR1 is SGHRS and CDR2 is YFSETQ. V was clipped by 3 bases and J by 0 bases, with 13 bases between them. The CDR3 sequence is 16 residues long. CDR3 region: CASSSSGTNSYNEQFF. In DNA form, the CDR3 reads TGCGCCAGCAGCTCTTCCGGGACAAACTCCTACAATGAGCAGTTCTTC. The full variable domain, rest sourced from reference TRBV5-1 and TRBJ2-1, is KAGVTQTPRYLIKTRGQQVTLSCSPISGHRSVSWYQQTPGQGLQFLFEYFSETQRNKGNFPGRFSGRQFSNSRSEMNVSTLELGDSALYLCASSSSGTNSYNEQFFGPGTRLTVL.

This clone has only one observation. V usage is TRBV30 and J usage is TRBJ1-4; possibly TRBD1 for D (5 bases). CDR1 and CDR2 (germline): GTSNPN, SVGIG (reference sequence). This CDR3 region has 13 residues. Trimming removed 7 bases from V and 1 base from J, with 10 bases in between. For the CDR3, the DNA is TGTGCCTCTCAGACAGAAACTAATGAAAAACTGTTTTTT. Protein sequence: CASQTETNEKLFF.

The chain joins TRBV9 to TRBJ1-3; perhaps TRBD1 as D (6 bases). CDR3 size: 15 residues. Germline values: CDR1 SGDLS, CDR2 YYNGEE. V was trimmed by 4 bases and J by 4 bases, leaving 15 bases between them. The CDR3 sequence: CASSSGGGLGNTIYF. CDR3 nucleotide sequence: TGTGCCAGCAGCTCCGGTGGGGGGCTCGGAAACACCATATATTTT. The variable domain in full, completed from reference TRBV9 and TRBJ1-3, reads DSGVTQTPKHLITATGQRVTLRCSPRSGDLSVYWYQQSLDQGLQFLIQYYNGEERAKGNILERFSAQQFPDLHSELNLSSLELGDSALYFCASSSGGGLGNTIYFGEGSWLTVV.

The rearrangement links TRBV5-5 to TRBJ1-4; tentative D call: TRBD1 (5 bases). V was pared by 1 base and J by 7 bases, with 17 bases between. The CDR3 has 16 residues. CDR1 and CDR2 from the germline V gene are SGHKS and YYEKEE (reference sequence). CDR3 sequence: CASSLYPDGGGEKLFF. The DNA for the CDR3 is TGTGCCAGCAGCTTGTATCCTGATGGGGGAGGTGAAAAACTGTTTTTT. The variable domain in full, with the rest retrieved from reference TRBV5-5 and TRBJ1-4, is DAGVTQSPTHLIKTRGQQVTLRCSPISGHKSVSWYQQVLGQGPQFIFQYYEKEERGRGNFPDRFSARQFPNYSSELNVNALLLGDSALYLCASSLYPDGGGEKLFFGSGTQLSVL.

V is TRBV12-3 or TRBV12-4 and J is TRBJ1-1; D is uncertain. The CDR3 is 13 residues long. Trimming shortened V by 6 bases and J by 1 base, and 9 bases separated the two germline ends. DNA of the CDR3: TGTGCCAGCAGAAGCACGTCGAACACTGAAGCTTTCTTT. It is translated as CASRSTSNTEAFF.

J is TRBJ2-7 and V is TRBV2; 7 bases agree with TRBD1. Trimming took 5 bases from V and 7 from J; bases not matched to a gene: 5. The germline V gene encodes CDR1 SNHLY and CDR2 FYNNEI. The CDR3 extends over 12 amino acids. Here the CDR3 DNA reads TGTGCCAGCAGTCAACAGGGGCGAGAGCAGTACTTC. Translating gives CASSQQGREQYF.

CDR3 sequence reads: CASSLTALTTLTSGANVLTF. The DNA for the CDR3 is TGTGCCAGCAGTTTGACCGCTCTCACGACGCTAACCTCTGGGGCCAACGTCCTGACTTTC. J is TRBJ2-6 and V is TRBV28; D not resolved. CDR3 length: 20 amino acids. Trimming cost V 3 bases and J 0 bases, with 21 bases left between them. Germline CDR1 MDHEN, CDR2 SYDVKM.

This clone has a handful of counts. The J gene is TRBJ1-2, the V gene TRBV5-1; the match to TRBD1 covers 8 bases. The V and J ends lost 0 bases and 8 bases, in that order; junction bases with no gene match: 6. Germline loops: CDR1 SGHRS, CDR2 YFSETQ. The CDR3 contains 14 residues. CDR3 loop: CASSLVGTGTGYTF. The CDR3 bases are TGCGCCAGCAGCTTGGTAGGGACAGGAACGGGCTACACCTTC. The full variable domain, in which reference TRBV5-1 and TRBJ1-2 provide the parts outside the CDR3, is KAGVTQTPRYLIKTRGQQVTLSCSPISGHRSVSWYQQTPGQGLQFLFEYFSETQRNKGNFPGRFSGRQFSNSRSEMNVSTLELGDSALYLCASSLVGTGTGYTFGSGTRLTVV.

Regarding this clone: Other DNA sequences of this sample code for an identical CDR3. The V and J genes are TRBV11-3 and TRBJ1-3; D is uncertain. CDR1 and CDR2 (germline): SGHNT, YENEEA. V was shortened by 2 bases and J by 5 bases, with 1 base between the two germline ends. The CDR3 covers 11 residues. The CDR3 is CASSLRNTIYF. The CDR3 bases are TGTGCCAGCAGCTTAAGAAACACCATATATTTT.

This chain links TRBV27 with TRBJ1-1; 9 bases align to TRBD1. The CDR3 runs 15 residues. Germline assignment: CDR1 MNHEY and CDR2 SMNVEV (reference sequence). Unmatched junction bases numbered 9, after V lost 6 bases and J lost 4 bases. The CDR3 DNA follows: TGTGCCAGCAGGAGACCGGGACAGGGTTTCACTGAAGCTTTCTTT. Translating it yields CASRRPGQGFTEAFF.

This sequence joins TRBV7-2 and TRBJ1-4; no firm D call. The CDR3 totals 14 residues. Trimming took off 3 bases at V and 0 bases at J, with 5 bases between the two ends. CDR1 is SGHTA, CDR2 FQGNSA, per germline. CDR3 DNA: TGTGCCAGCAGCTTTCATGCAACTAATGAAAAACTGTTTTTT. This sequence encodes CASSFHATNEKLFF.

The genes are TRBV5-1 and TRBJ2-6; possibly TRBD1 for D (6 bases). CDR1 and CDR2 from the germline V gene are SGHRS and YFSETQ. The CDR3 runs to 18 residues. The germline V and J ends were trimmed by 1 base and 0 bases, with 14 bases remaining between them. CDR3 in amino acids: CASSLNRDTSSGANVLTF. The CDR3 coding sequence is TGCGCCAGCAGCTTGAACCGGGACACCTCCTCTGGGGCCAACGTCCTGACTTTC.

The chain recombines TRBV5-5 with TRBJ2-7; no definite D call. The CDR3 loop spans 12 amino acids. V lost 4 bases to trimming and J lost 8 bases, with 13 bases between them. CDR1 and CDR2 from the germline V gene are SGHKS and YYEKEE (reference sequence). The CDR3 bases are TGTGCCAGCAGCCAGGACCTCCCCAAGCAGTACTTC. Translating it yields CASSQDLPKQYF.

The chain is built from TRBV9 and TRBJ1-2; a weak D match, TRBD1 (5 bases). The CDR3 runs to 16 residues. V lost 4 bases and J lost 0, with 16 bases in between. Germline V gene lookup returns CDR1 SGDLS and CDR2 YYNGEE. As DNA, the CDR3 is TGTGCCAGCAGCTGGTCCGGGACGGCAACTAACTATGGCTACACCTTC. Encoded protein: CASSWSGTATNYGYTF.

The chain recombines TRBV7-9 with TRBJ1-3; D unresolved. Between the trimmed V and J ends, which lost 1 base and 0 bases, there was a span of 10 bases. There are 16 residues in the CDR3. Germline lookup yields CDR1 SEHNR and CDR2 FQNEAQ (reference sequence). The CDR3 DNA follows: TGTGCCAGCAGCTTAGTTCAGCGGAGCTCTGGAAACACCATATATTTT. This sequence encodes CASSLVQRSSGNTIYF.

The gene calls are TRBV5-1 and TRBJ1-1; D may be TRBD1 (5 bases). Trimming shortened V by 1 base and J by 6 bases, and 10 bases separated the two germline ends. The CDR3 is 13 residues long. Germline CDR1 is SGHRS and CDR2 is YFSETQ. The DNA for the CDR3 is TGCGCCAGCAGCTTGCAGGGTACGGCTGAAGCTTTCTTT. Translated, it gives CASSLQGTAEAFF.

This clone was counted between two and nine times. The chain recombines TRBV7-9 with TRBJ2-1; 11 bases match TRBD1. Germline V gene data show CDR1 as SEHNR and CDR2 as FQNEAQ (reference sequence). Trimming at V came to 0 bases and at J to 6 bases, leaving 4 bases not matched to a gene. CDR3 length: 16 residues. The chain's CDR3 is CASSLAGQGAGNEQFF. CDR3 coding DNA: TGTGCCAGCAGCTTAGCTGGACAGGGGGCTGGCAATGAGCAGTTCTTC.

This clone has just a few counts. The J gene is TRBJ1-2, the V gene TRBV5-1; D call uncertain. Trimming left V 4 bases short and J 4 bases short, with 14 bases between. CDR1 and CDR2 (germline): SGHRS, YFSETQ. This CDR3 is 14 amino acids long. The CDR3: CASSPGLGSYGYTF. CDR3 nucleotides: TGCGCCAGCAGCCCGGGGTTGGGTTCCTATGGCTACACCTTC.

This clone appeared once. The chain employs TRBV19 and TRBJ2-7; 8 positions agree with TRBD1. This CDR3 has 14 residues. Per germline, CDR1 LNHDA and CDR2 SQIVND (reference sequence). After removal of 1 base from V and 6 bases from J, the junction contained 5 bases not matched to a gene. This CDR3 reads CASSIGRGRIEQYF. In DNA, the CDR3 is TGTGCCAGTAGTATAGGCAGGGGGCGTATCGAGCAGTACTTC.